This passage covers 20 T cell receptor beta chains from one sample sequenced in a study of blood T cell repertoires in COVID-19. TCRdb's copy holds only in-frame clones and misses some; the assay was immunoSEQ multiplex PCR. The sample has tens of thousands of clones; about nine tenths are singletons. Specimen: peripheral blood. The source is a man over 45 with active COVID-19.

The chain carries TRBV27 and TRBJ1-1; TRBD1 might be the D (5 bases). This CDR3 has 13 residues. The germline V gene has CDR1 MNHEY and CDR2 SMNVEV (reference sequence). V was pared by 11 bases and J by 4 bases, with 17 bases between. The CDR3: CAASAPQGTEAFF. CDR3 bases: TGTGCCGCCTCCGCCCCGCAGGGCACTGAAGCTTTCTTT.

The chain recombines TRBV2 with TRBJ2-5; the D gene is possibly TRBD1 (7 bases). Germline V gene sequence: CDR1 SNHLY, CDR2 FYNNEI. V gave up 2 bases and J gave up 4 bases, with 14 bases separating them. There are 15 residues in the CDR3. In nucleotides, the CDR3 is TGTGCCAGCAGTGAATTAAGGCAGGGGGGAGAGACCCAGTACTTC. This translates into CASSELRQGGETQYF.

The chain carries TRBV10-3 and TRBJ2-2; no clear D gene. The length of the CDR3 is 17 residues. Germline assignment: CDR1 ENHRY and CDR2 SYGVKD. V was trimmed by 4 bases and J by 1 base, leaving 16 bases between them. The CDR3 is CAISVGSASVNTGELFF. In nucleotides, the CDR3 is TGTGCCATCAGTGTTGGAAGCGCCTCGGTGAACACCGGGGAGCTGTTTTTT.

The chain joins TRBV15 to TRBJ2-1, with 12 bases matching TRBD2. V shed 5 bases and J 10 bases; nucleotides not matched to a gene: 6. The CDR3 is made up of 14 amino acids. Germline V lookup: CDR1 LNHNV, CDR2 YYDKDF (reference sequence). In DNA, the CDR3 is TGTGCCACCAGCTCCACTAGCGGGAGGTACGAGCAGTTCTTC. As protein: CATSSTSGRYEQFF.

This clone was recorded once. The chain links TRBV3-1 (or the pseudogene TRBV3-2) to TRBJ2-3; tentative D call: TRBD1 (6 bases). V lost 4 bases to trimming and J lost 11 bases, with 13 bases between them. The CDR3 is 12 residues long. The germline V gene encodes CDR1 LGHDT and CDR2 YNNKEL (reference sequence). This CDR3 reads CASSPRTEKQYF. CDR3 bases: TGTGCCAGCAGCCCCCGGACAGAAAAGCAGTATTTT.

The chain couples TRBV6-5 to TRBJ2-7; 10 bases line up with TRBD1. J lost 4 bases, V lost 0 bases, and 3 bases had no gene match. The CDR3 has 15 residues. CDR1 and CDR2 from the germline V gene are MNHEY and SVGAGI. The CDR3 spells CASSYSTGGQYEQYF. The CDR3 nucleotides are TGTGCCAGCAGTTACTCGACAGGGGGCCAGTACGAGCAGTACTTC.

The V and J genes are TRBV7-9 and TRBJ2-3; 9 positions agree with TRBD2. The trim removed 11 bases at V and 4 bases at J, leaving 10 bases unmatched. This CDR3 is built from 14 residues. In germline, CDR1 is SEHNR, CDR2 FQNEAQ (reference sequence). CDR3 amino acids: CAGQLAGGPDTQYF. The CDR3 DNA is TGTGCCGGGCAACTGGCGGGAGGGCCAGATACGCAGTATTTT.

J is TRBJ2-5 and V is TRBV9; D may be TRBD2 (5 bases). CDR3 length equals 14 residues. The germline V and J ends were trimmed by 0 bases and 6 bases, with 12 bases remaining between them. Germline-derived CDR1 and CDR2 are SGDLS and YYNGEE. CDR3 in amino acids: CASSVGNRRQTQYF. CDR3 in DNA: TGTGCCAGCAGCGTAGGCAACCGGAGGCAGACCCAGTACTTC. Based on the CDR3 plus reference TRBV9 and TRBJ2-5, the full variable domain is DSGVTQTPKHLITATGQRVTLRCSPRSGDLSVYWYQQSLDQGLQFLIQYYNGEERAKGNILERFSAQQFPDLHSELNLSSLELGDSALYFCASSVGNRRQTQYFGPGTRLLVL.

This clone has only one observation. The chain couples TRBV18 to TRBJ1-4, with a possible D match to TRBD1 (6 bases). Trimming left V 6 bases short and J 3 bases short, with 11 bases between. The CDR3 length is 14 residues. CDR1 and CDR2 (germline): KGHSH, LQKENI. The CDR3, as DNA: TGTGCCAGCTCTCCAGGACAGTCTAATGAAAAACTGTTTTTT. It is translated as CASSPGQSNEKLFF.

This chain links TRBV5-1 with TRBJ2-1; 9 bases map to TRBD2. Per the germline V gene, CDR1 is SGHRS and CDR2 is YFSETQ. CDR3 length: 15 amino acids. V was clipped by 1 base and J by 4 bases; unmatched bases: 3. The CDR3 protein is CASSLSLAGYNEQFF. The CDR3 DNA reads TGCGCCAGCAGCTTGAGTCTAGCGGGATACAATGAGCAGTTCTTC.

The chain couples TRBV7-8 to TRBJ2-7, with TRBD2 matching over 7 bases. After removal of 1 base from V and 4 bases from J, the junction contained 4 bases not matched to a gene. The CDR3 sequence is 14 residues long. CDR1 and CDR2 from the germline V gene are SGHVS and FQNEAQ. CDR3 region: CASSLVNSGYEQYF. The CDR3 coding sequence is TGTGCCAGCAGCTTAGTAAATAGCGGGTACGAGCAGTACTTC.

V usage is TRBV7-3 and J usage is TRBJ2-1; 8 bases map to TRBD2. The CDR3 is 15 amino acids. V lost 1 base and J lost 6; bases outside the gene matches: 5. Germline lookup yields CDR1 SGHTA and CDR2 FQGTGA. CDR3 bases: TGTGCCAGCAGCTTAATACCCACTAGCGGCAATGAGCAGTTCTTC. Translation gives CASSLIPTSGNEQFF.

This chain links TRBV6-2 or TRBV6-3 with TRBJ1-1; D is possibly TRBD1 (5 bases). The CDR3 is 16 residues long. Per the germline V gene, CDR1 is MNHEY and CDR2 is SVGEGT. Trimming removed 1 base at V and 0 bases at J, with 12 bases between. DNA for the CDR3: TGTGCCAGCAGTTACTGGGACTATTATATGAACACTGAAGCTTTCTTT. Translating gives CASSYWDYYMNTEAFF.

This clone has just one count. The gene calls are TRBV11-2 and TRBJ2-5, with 7 positions matching TRBD2. The CDR3 covers 14 residues. Trimming removed 5 bases from V and 3 bases from J; junction bases left unmatched: 6. Germline V CDR1 and CDR2: SGHAT, FQNNGV. The CDR3 spells CASSPVGGEETQYF. CDR3 sequence (DNA): TGTGCCAGCAGCCCCGTGGGAGGGGAAGAGACCCAGTACTTC.

The chain uses TRBV20-1 and TRBJ2-3; D not certain. From germline, CDR1 is DFQATT and CDR2 SNEGSKA (reference sequence). V was trimmed by 5 bases and J by 2 bases, leaving 5 bases between them. This CDR3 contains 11 residues. The CDR3 DNA reads as TGCAGTGCTCAGTCCACAGATACGCAGTATTTT. Residues: CSAQSTDTQYF.

The chain combines TRBV28 with TRBJ2-1; TRBD1 is a possible D gene (6 bases). CDR1 and CDR2 (germline): MDHEN, SYDVKM. There are 13 residues in the CDR3. Trimming left V 10 bases short and J 8 bases short, with 18 bases between. The CDR3 here is CAIRSGHRDEQFF. The CDR3 DNA sequence: TGTGCCATCCGATCGGGACATCGCGATGAGCAGTTCTTC. The variable domain in full, with the rest retrieved from reference TRBV28 and TRBJ2-1, is DVKVTQSSRYLVKRTGEKVFLECVQDMDHENMFWYRQDPGLGLRLIYFSYDVKMKEKGDIPEGYSVSREKKERFSLILESASTNQTSMYLCAIRSGHRDEQFFGPGTRLTVL.

The chain recombines TRBV20-1 with TRBJ2-1, with no clear D. The germline V gene encodes CDR1 DFQATT and CDR2 SNEGSKA (reference sequence). The V end was cut by 8 bases, the J end by 9 bases, with 11 bases between. CDR3 length: 10 amino acids. The CDR3 protein is CSPSVIEQFF. In DNA, the CDR3 is TGCAGTCCCTCGGTCATTGAGCAGTTCTTC.

In this sample, this clone turned up a few times. The genes are TRBV6-5 and TRBJ2-7; 12 nucleotides agree with TRBD2. Losses at the gene ends were 5 bases for V and 5 bases for J; bases not matched to a gene: 7. CDR3 length: 15 residues. Per the germline V gene, CDR1 is MNHEY and CDR2 is SVGAGI. CDR3 region: CASSKTSGRVHEQYF. DNA for the CDR3: TGTGCCAGCAGTAAGACTAGCGGGAGAGTCCACGAGCAGTACTTC.

This chain links TRBV19 with TRBJ2-7, with a possible D match to TRBD2 (6 bases). The CDR3 is 15 amino acids. Germline lookup yields CDR1 LNHDA and CDR2 SQIVND (reference sequence). V was shortened by 3 bases and J by 0 bases, with 12 bases between the two germline ends. CDR3 amino acids: CASSISAGSSYEQYF. The CDR3 DNA is TGTGCCAGTAGTATTTCAGCGGGTAGCTCCTACGAGCAGTACTTC. The full variable domain, with the rest looked up from reference TRBV19 and TRBJ2-7, is DGGITQSPKYLFRKEGQNVTLSCEQNLNHDAMYWYRQDPGQGLRLIYYSQIVNDFQKGDIAEGYSVSREKKESFPLTVTSAQKNPTAFYLCASSISAGSSYEQYFGPGTRLTVT.

This chain links TRBV7-2 with TRBJ2-5; 7 bases line up with TRBD1. The trim removed 3 bases at V and 5 bases at J, leaving 3 bases unmatched. The CDR3 contains 13 residues. Germline V gene data show CDR1 as SGHTA and CDR2 as FQGNSA. DNA of the CDR3: TGTGCCAGCAGCTTTGACAGGGTTGAGACCCAGTACTTC. Translating gives CASSFDRVETQYF.